This TCR beta chain was captured in a study of shared T cell receptors in the human thymus. There are 16 residues in the CDR3. Trimming shortened V by 2 bases and J by 3 bases, and 15 bases separated the two germline ends. Germline CDR1 is LGHNA and CDR2 is YSLEER. Here immunoSEQ multiplex PCR was the method, and the copy in TCRdb shows in-frame clones only, minus some. The table lists 500,000 to 550,000 clones, about 84% of them singletons, with more than 0.01% in the top ten. The data also belong to a second study, concerning human thymus T cells. As that report states: Infants, healthy and Finnish, who were having corrective surgery for congenital heart defects served as donors. Thymus was obtained from resections taken during corrective heart surgery. Biased V and J segment usage appeared in thymus and peripheral blood. There were highly overlapping thymic repertoires among unrelated individuals, as related research reported.

This TCR derives from a boy in the first two years of life with a congenital heart defect. Sequenced material: thymocytes. The genes are TRBV4-3 and TRBJ2-3, with a weak D call TRBD2 (6 bases). DNA for the CDR3: TGCGCCAGCAGCCAAACGGGGGACTCACCGACAGATACGCAGTATTTT. Translation gives CASSQTGDSPTDTQYF.